This is a list of T cell receptor beta chains from one sample in a study of blood T cell repertoires in COVID-19. Clones were sequenced by immunoSEQ multiplex PCR, and TCRdb holds only the in-frame ones, with some missing. In the table there are 85,000 to 130,000 clones, around 85% of which are singletons. Source material: peripheral blood. All receptors come from a woman aged 80 or over with active or convalescent COVID-19. The CDR3 runs from the conserved cysteine through the conserved F or W. D genes are given only for firm matches.

TRBJ1-1 TRBV7-2 TRBD1 CASSLLRQGLTFF
TRBJ1-3 TRBV6-5 - CASSSPGREVDTIYF
TRBJ1-2 TRBV6-5 - CASSRNTGKVYGYTF
TRBJ1-2 TRBV10-3 TRBD1 CATQPGQGGYTF
TRBJ1-2 TRBV6-5 - CASSYLDSRDGYTF
TRBJ1-1 TRBV21-1 - CASRSAIATIRTEAFF
TRBJ1-5 TRBV6-5 TRBD1 CASNPTGSNQPQHF
TRBJ1-2 TRBV7-8 - CASSFMGGNYGYTF
TRBJ1-2 TRBV10-2 - CASSESWQEGTYGYTF
TRBJ2-3 TRBV9 TRBD2 CASSPEGSGRGTDTQYF
TRBJ1-2 TRBV5-4 - CASSLEINYGYTF
TRBJ2-2 TRBV11-2 TRBD2 CASSLLLSRGNNTGELFF
TRBJ1-1 TRBV9 - CASSPGIKNTEAFF
TRBJ2-7 TRBV11-3 - CASRREEVHYEQYF
TRBJ2-2 TRBV15 - CATSRGGTENTGELFF
TRBJ1-2 TRBV6-6 - CASRTGGSAQGYTF
TRBJ1-3 TRBV10-3 - CAITVGGSGNTIYF
TRBJ1-1 TRBV7-9 TRBD1 CASSLAYTDRATEAFF
TRBJ1-2 TRBV3-1/TRBV3-2 - CASSQTPQGGYGYTF
TRBJ1-1 TRBV7-2 - CASSLQGTTEAFF
TRBJ1-1 TRBV7-8 TRBD1 CASSLTLAVTGVNTEAFF
TRBJ1-2 TRBV6-6 - CASSYSRGNSDGYTF
TRBJ1-6 TRBV28 TRBD1 CASRQTGENSPLHF
TRBJ1-2 TRBV15 - CATSRALSSFPNYGYTF
TRBJ2-3 TRBV19 TRBD2 CASRGAGGRADTQYF
TRBJ1-1 TRBV28 TRBD1 CASNRGRVAFF
TRBJ2-7 TRBV6-5 TRBD1 CASSRDRDYEQYF
TRBJ2-7 TRBV7-2 - CASSSVSYEQYF
TRBJ1-6 TRBV19 - CASTERQDYNSPLHF
TRBJ2-1 TRBV6-2/TRBV6-3 - CASSRTFGNEQFF
TRBJ1-5 TRBV11-2 TRBD1 CASSPGQGPQWPQHF
TRBJ2-7 TRBV27 - CASSYGGHWGYEQYF
TRBJ2-1 TRBV18 TRBD2 CASWGEGLAGSSYNEQFF
TRBJ2-2 TRBV5-4 - CASSLPSGELFF
TRBJ2-5 TRBV15 TRBD2 CATSRGTSGRTGETQYF
TRBJ2-7 TRBV15 - CATSRVRTGNNYEQYF
TRBJ1-1 TRBV7-2 TRBD1 CASSLQPGGNTEAFF
TRBJ2-3 TRBV14 TRBD2 CASSRVAGRTDTQYF
TRBJ2-2 TRBV11-3 - CASSLEFGTNTGELFF
TRBJ2-1 TRBV7-2 TRBD2 CASSKLAGHEQFF
TRBJ1-2 TRBV28 - CASSFGQRNYGYTF
TRBJ2-1 TRBV2 - CASRSYNEQFF
TRBJ2-7 TRBV19 - CASSIEEGTEQYF
TRBJ1-6 TRBV9 - CASSPGVGGADSPLHF
TRBJ2-7 TRBV27 TRBD2 CASSVSREGPYEQYF
TRBJ2-1 TRBV27 - CASSLAGTLDTTRFF
TRBJ1-1 TRBV27 TRBD1 CASSSLQDRGQAFF
TRBJ1-6 TRBV28 - CASSSSGLKGSPLHF
TRBJ2-1 TRBV28 TRBD2 CASSLLAGGLGEQFF
TRBJ1-2 TRBV3-1/TRBV3-2 - CASSYGTNYGYTF
TRBJ1-6 TRBV18 - CASSPSTDSNSPLHF
TRBJ2-6 TRBV28 - CASSFLRGFSGANVLTF
TRBJ1-1 TRBV29-1 - CSGVGTEAFF
TRBJ1-6 TRBV13 TRBD1 CASSFSSGTVGSPLHF
TRBJ2-2 TRBV5-8 - CASSFQIAGELFF